The 21 T cell receptor beta chains below were found in one sample sequenced in a study of blood T cell repertoires in COVID-19. Method: immunoSEQ multiplex PCR; TCRdb's copy keeps in-frame clones and lacks some. Seen here are roughly 220,000 clones, over 80% observed once, and the top ten hold 6.8%. The sequenced sample was PBMCs or T cells enriched from blood (not recorded which). Source of these receptors: a woman aged 40-49 years who had recovered from COVID-19.

The chain is built from TRBV3-1 (or the pseudogene TRBV3-2) and TRBJ2-1; 8 positions agree with TRBD2. V shed 3 bases, J shed 0 bases, and the junction held 7 bases outside the gene matches. The germline gives CDR1 LGHDT, CDR2 YNNKEL (reference sequence). This CDR3 spans 17 amino acids. This CDR3 is CASSHLAGRSSYNEQFF. Here the CDR3 DNA reads TGTGCCAGCAGCCACCTAGCGGGTCGAAGCTCCTACAATGAGCAGTTCTTC.

The chain employs TRBV19 and TRBJ2-3, with TRBD2 matching 13 bases. Germline V gene lookup returns CDR1 LNHDA and CDR2 SQIVND (reference sequence). CDR3 length: 17 residues. The V and J ends lost 5 bases and 5 bases, in that order; junction bases with no gene match: 10. DNA of the CDR3: TGTGCCAGTAGTGTCACTAGCGGGAGGGCCCTCAGAGATACGCAGTATTTT. Protein product: CASSVTSGRALRDTQYF.

The rearrangement uses TRBV18 and TRBJ1-1; 7 bases align to TRBD1. This CDR3 is built from 12 residues. With 5 bases clipped from V and 5 bases from J, the junction kept 2 bases outside the gene matches. The V gene's germline CDR1 is KGHSH and CDR2 LQKENI. The CDR3 DNA reads as TGTGCCAGCTCAGTACAGGGGACTGAAGCTTTCTTT. This codes for CASSVQGTEAFF. Drawing the rest from reference TRBV18 and TRBJ1-1, the complete variable domain is NAGVMQNPRHLVRRRGQEARLRCSPMKGHSHVYWYRQLPEEGLKFMVYLQKENIIDESGMPKERFSAEFPKEGPSILRIQQVVRGDSAAYFCASSVQGTEAFFGQGTRLTVV.

The V call is TRBV9, the J call TRBJ2-7; 9 bases agree with TRBD2. Trimming at V came to 3 bases and at J to 6 bases, leaving 7 bases not matched to a gene. The V gene's germline CDR1 is SGDLS and CDR2 YYNGEE. The CDR3 contains 14 residues. CDR3 nucleotide sequence: TGTGCCAGCAGCGCTGGACTAGCGACCGGCGAGCAGTACTTC. Protein product: CASSAGLATGEQYF.

The J gene is TRBJ1-4, the V gene TRBV2; D gene ambiguous. V was trimmed by 3 bases and J by 1 base, leaving 6 bases between them. The CDR3 totals 14 residues. CDR1 SNHLY and CDR2 FYNNEI come from the germline V gene. The CDR3 region is CASSDPGTNEKLFF. The DNA of the CDR3 is TGTGCCAGCAGTGATCCCGGAACTAATGAAAAACTGTTTTTT.

The chain links TRBV24-1 to TRBJ2-1; a weak D match, TRBD2 (7 bases). Looked up from germline, CDR1 is KGHDR and CDR2 is SFDVKD. CDR3 length: 17 residues. Trimming took off 4 bases at V and 8 bases at J, with 23 bases between the two ends. CDR3 amino acids: CATSENPWGGRLDEQFF. CDR3 sequence (DNA): TGTGCCACCAGTGAAAACCCCTGGGGGGGGCGTCTTGATGAGCAGTTCTTC.

This rearrangement joins TRBV3-1 (or the pseudogene TRBV3-2) to TRBJ2-1; 10 bases map to TRBD2. The germline CDR1 and CDR2 sequences are LGHDT and YNNKEL (reference sequence). This CDR3 has 14 residues. V lost 6 bases, J lost 6 bases, and 5 bases stayed unmatched. The CDR3 reads CASSLAGDFNEQFF. CDR3 sequence (DNA): TGTGCCAGCAGTCTAGCGGGAGACTTCAATGAGCAGTTCTTC.

V usage is TRBV7-6 and J usage is TRBJ2-3; TRBD2 aligns across 8 bases. Germline V gene data show CDR1 as SGHVS and CDR2 as FNYEAQ. The CDR3 totals 15 residues. J gave up 4 bases and V 4 bases, and 7 bases lay outside the gene matches. The CDR3 region has the DNA TGTGCCAGCAGCTCGCTCGGGGGGGATCCAGATACGCAGTATTTT. As protein: CASSSLGGDPDTQYF. Complete variable domain (other parts from reference TRBV7-6 and TRBJ2-3): GAGVSQSPRYKVTKRGQDVALRCDPISGHVSLYWYRQALGQGPEFLTYFNYEAQQDKSGLPNDRFSAERPEGSISTLTIQRTEQRDSAMYRCASSSLGGDPDTQYFGPGTRLTVL.

The chain is built from TRBV6-5 and TRBJ1-6; 9 nucleotides align to TRBD1. The germline V gene has CDR1 MNHEY and CDR2 SVGAGI. V dropped 3 bases and J dropped 10; count of bases not matched to a gene: 7. The CDR3 length is 15 residues. The CDR3 bases are TGTGCCAGCAGTTATGGGACAGGGTTTCAATCACCCCTCCACTTT. As protein: CASSYGTGFQSPLHF.

This clone turned up a few times. The rearrangement links TRBV28 to TRBJ2-2, with a weak D call TRBD1 (6 bases). V shed 5 bases and J shed 1 base, with 11 bases lying between them. Germline V CDR1 and CDR2: MDHEN, SYDVKM. The CDR3 extends over 15 amino acids. CDR3 nucleotides: TGTGCCAGCAGTCCGGGACACAAGAACACCGGGGAGCTGTTTTTT. It specifies CASSPGHKNTGELFF.

This chain joins TRBV14 and TRBJ1-2; D remains unclear. This CDR3 region has 15 residues. V was cut by 2 bases and J by 2 bases, with 12 bases left in between. Germline values: CDR1 SGHDN, CDR2 FVKESK. The CDR3 here is CASSQLRATNYGYTF. CDR3 coding DNA: TGTGCCAGCAGCCAACTGAGGGCCACCAACTATGGCTACACCTTC. Drawing the rest from reference TRBV14 and TRBJ1-2, the complete variable domain is EAGVTQFPSHSVIEKGQTVTLRCDPISGHDNLYWYRRVMGKEIKFLLHFVKESKQDESGMPNNRFLAERTGGTYSTLKVQPAELEDSGVYFCASSQLRATNYGYTFGSGTRLTVV.

This sequence joins TRBV6-5 and TRBJ1-1, with D perhaps TRBD1 (5 bases). V gave up 5 bases and J gave up 4 bases, with 8 bases separating them. CDR1 MNHEY and CDR2 SVGAGI come from the germline V gene. CDR3 size: 12 residues. CDR3 in DNA: TGTGCCAGCAGTCGGGGGGGCACTGAAGCTTTCTTT. Its translation is CASSRGGTEAFF.

The chain employs TRBV21-1 and TRBJ1-1. TRBV21-1 is a recognized pseudogene. The CDR3 loop spans 15 amino acids. The CDR3 loop reads CASKAEQTRNTEAFF. In nucleotides, the CDR3 is TGTGCCAGCAAGGCCGAACAAACTAGGAACACTGAAGCTTTCTTT.

The chain combines TRBV27 with TRBJ2-1; no reliable D call. V was clipped by 2 bases and J by 9 bases, with 11 bases between them. The length of the CDR3 is 13 residues. Germline loops: CDR1 MNHEY, CDR2 SMNVEV (reference sequence). The CDR3 DNA reads as TGTGCCAGCAGTTTAATGATGTCGGGTGAGCAGTTCTTC. The encoded protein is CASSLMMSGEQFF.

The genes are TRBV6-4 and TRBJ1-2; 12 bases are a match to TRBD1. The CDR3 runs to 15 residues. V lost 3 bases, J lost 7 bases, and 6 bases stayed unmatched. Germline V gene sequence: CDR1 MRHNA, CDR2 SNTAGT. The CDR3 bases are TGTGCCAGCAGTGAGGATGGGACAGGGGGCCTTGGCTACACCTTC. Residues: CASSEDGTGGLGYTF.

This clone was seen ten or more times. The chain joins TRBV7-6 to TRBJ1-4; a possible D gene is TRBD1 (5 bases). The CDR3 has 15 amino acids. Germline V lookup: CDR1 SGHVS, CDR2 FNYEAQ. V dropped 1 base and J dropped 4 bases, with 10 bases sitting between them. CDR3 residues: CASSLEPGFNEKLFF. The CDR3 DNA reads TGTGCCAGCAGCTTAGAGCCAGGGTTTAATGAAAAACTGTTTTTT.

V is TRBV5-1 and J is TRBJ2-2, with 9 bases fitting TRBD1. Germline V CDR1 and CDR2: SGHRS, YFSETQ. Trimming cost V 5 bases and J 5 bases; bases outside gene matches: 4. The CDR3 contains 14 residues. DNA of the CDR3: TGCGCCAGCAGGTCACAGGGGGCAACCGGGGAGCTGTTTTTT. Its translation: CASRSQGATGELFF. Full variable domain (outside the CDR3, taken from reference TRBV5-1 and TRBJ2-2): KAGVTQTPRYLIKTRGQQVTLSCSPISGHRSVSWYQQTPGQGLQFLFEYFSETQRNKGNFPGRFSGRQFSNSRSEMNVSTLELGDSALYLCASRSQGATGELFFGEGSRLTVL.

This chain connects TRBV3-1 (or the pseudogene TRBV3-2) to TRBJ2-2, with 9 bases identical to TRBD2. Trimming cost V 0 bases and J 6 bases; bases outside gene matches: 5. This CDR3 region has 16 residues. Looked up from germline, CDR1 is LGHDT and CDR2 is YNNKEL (reference sequence). The CDR3 protein is CASSQDYLAGPGELFF. The DNA for the CDR3 is TGTGCCAGCAGCCAAGATTATCTAGCGGGACCCGGGGAGCTGTTTTTT.

The chain links TRBV28 to TRBJ2-2, with 10 bases matching TRBD2. The V segment lost 3 bases and the J segment 4 bases; nucleotides outside the gene matches: 11. Germline V gene lookup returns CDR1 MDHEN and CDR2 SYDVKM. The CDR3 runs to 18 residues. The chain's CDR3 is CASSFSGSGRGVTGELFF. DNA for the CDR3: TGTGCCAGCAGTTTTTCAGGGAGCGGGAGGGGCGTCACCGGGGAGCTGTTTTTT. Full variable domain (rest looked up from reference TRBV28 and TRBJ2-2): DVKVTQSSRYLVKRTGEKVFLECVQDMDHENMFWYRQDPGLGLRLIYFSYDVKMKEKGDIPEGYSVSREKKERFSLILESASTNQTSMYLCASSFSGSGRGVTGELFFGEGSRLTVL.

The rearrangement joins TRBV4-2 to TRBJ1-1; 7 positions agree with TRBD1. From germline, CDR1 is LGHNA and CDR2 YNFKEQ. The CDR3 totals 14 residues. The ends lost 1 base at V and 7 bases at J; junction bases unmatched: 6. This chain's CDR3 is CASSQVQGQLEAFF. Written as DNA, the CDR3 is TGTGCCAGCAGCCAAGTACAGGGGCAGCTTGAAGCTTTCTTT.

V usage is TRBV6-5 and J usage is TRBJ2-2, with TRBD1 matching over 7 bases. Trimming cost V 6 bases and J 6 bases; bases outside gene matches: 1. Germline CDR1 and CDR2: MNHEY and SVGAGI. The CDR3 totals 12 residues. CDR3 sequence (DNA): TGTGCCAGCAGCGACAGGGCCGGGGAGCTGTTTTTT. This codes for CASSDRAGELFF.